This TCR beta chain was recovered during a study of blood T cells in healthy people across ages (dated by TCRdb to the mid-2010s). Regarding the complete study: In model experiments, template switching captured about one uniquely barcoded TCR beta cDNA molecule for every two T cells. To track age-related changes in TCR beta repertoire diversity, the study relied on deep sequencing normalized with unique cDNA molecular identifiers. Donors were grouped into four age groups: young (average approximately 15 years), middle-aged (around 39), aged (roughly 67) and long-lived (around 82). To avoid experimental bias, donors of different ages were distributed randomly across sequencing lanes. For two donors (one aged 18 to 30 and one aged 80 or older), the study analyzed two additional independent replicas of 1 million unique cDNA reads from the same blood draw. The study at large found these results: Because profiling used bulk unsorted PBMCs, naive and antigen-experienced compartments could not be compared conclusively. Total diversity estimates from one million sequenced T cells were considered lower bounds and underestimates. Because the CMV infection status of the donors was unknown, age-related changes in expanded clonotypes may potentially have been confounded. Observed TCR beta diversity correlated strongly with the percentage of naive T cells measured by flow cytometry. Observed TCR beta diversity per million T cells fell roughly linearly with age, and a significant reduction was already apparent by age around 44. Compared with the aged group, the long-lived group had more naive CD4+ T cells, fewer expanded clones and increased TCR diversity, suggesting age selection.

Of note for this clonotype: Its antigen is still unknown. No base-level quality is on record; no much larger clone is a single base apart.

Trimming takes 1 base from V and 0 bases from J, and the germline ends sit 9 bases apart. From cysteine to phenylalanine, the CDR3 is 15 amino acids long. Here the CDR3 DNA is all that survives: 45 bases in frame from base 1. The donors were about 40 Caucasian individuals from Russia, aged roughly 6 to 95 years, who were systemically healthy. Approximately 9.3 milliliters of peripheral blood were collected from each donor into EDTA-treated Vacutainer tubes. Ficoll-Paque density-gradient centrifugation was used to isolate PBMCs, with at least 6 million per sample. Total RNA, at least 5 micrograms per sample, was extracted from PBMCs with Trizol reagent. The percentages of naive CD45RAhigh/CD27high T cells were determined by flow cytometry on a PBMC aliquot from every donor. Preparation of the library involved 5' RACE. The sequencer was an Illumina HiSeq 2500. The second PCR ran for roughly 7 to 12 cycles and used a J-beta primer mix along with a sample-barcoded 5' primer. Each TCR beta cDNA molecule received a unique molecular identifier from a template-switch 5' adaptor carrying 12 random nucleotides. At least 3 million CDR3-containing paired-end reads were obtained from each sample. All of the RNA was converted into first-strand cDNA using the Mint cDNA synthesis kit, with a TRBC-specific oligonucleotide serving as the primer. After uracil-DNA glycosylase treatment, a first 18-cycle PCR used universal primers M1SS and BC2_uni_R on all cDNA. Under the source paper's analysis protocol: Normalization of each sample was performed by random selection of 1 million high-quality reads, each carrying a distinct molecular identifier. Instead of being binned into consensus sequences, reads with shared molecular identifiers were discarded. MiTCR, run with a Q25 quality threshold and the strictest error-elimination algorithm, handled CDR3 identification, clonotype clustering and error correction. Lower-bound total TCR beta diversity was estimated with a nonparametric unseen species model using Euler transformation. TCRdb redid the processing of the public reads, applying fastp at Q25 and MiXCR, and retained in-frame beta chains. Each entry merges the rows of one CDR3 protein and shows their most common DNA and genes. The V and J calls and clone size are TCRdb's, not the authors'. The sample contains around 1,100,000 distinct CDR3 sequences, more than 30% of them found a single time. The ten largest make up under 15% of the sample.

This TCR was sampled from a man in his late teens or twenties in good health. Material for sequencing was blood. Here the chain combines TRBV12-3 or TRBV12-4 and TRBJ1-1, with a weak D call of TRBD1 (6 bases match). The CDR3 in this case is CASSLVTGLNTEAFF. Here is the DNA: TGTGCCAGCAGTTTAGTAACAGGGCTGAACACTGAAGCTTTCTTT.